Listed below are T cell receptor beta chains from one sample, sequenced in a study of blood T cells in healthy people across ages. Each CDR3 protein gets one entry after TCRdb re-called the 5' RACE reads with MiXCR. The sample records hundreds of thousands of distinct CDR3 sequences, 45% to 50% being singletons. Sequencing was carried out using blood. These receptors originate from a woman aged 60 to 75 in good health. The CDR3 runs from the conserved cysteine through the conserved F or W. Each record gives: D gene, V gene, J gene, clone size, CDR3 protein, CDR3 DNA. The D gene is left open where the match is weak. Some rows have no size entry. The others give once, few or many, or a class for an expanded clone.

d_call: NA; v_call: TRBV2; j_call: TRBJ1-4; clone_size: NA; cdr3_aa: CASSGVAANEKLFF; cdr3_nt: TGTGCCAGCAGTGGGGTGGCGGCTAATGAAAAACTGTTTTTT
d_call: NA; v_call: TRBV24-1; j_call: TRBJ2-2; clone_size: NA; cdr3_aa: CATSPKQGNTGELFF; cdr3_nt: TGTGCCACCAGTCCGAAACAGGGAAACACCGGGGAGCTGTTTTTT
d_call: TRBD2; v_call: TRBV5-1; j_call: TRBJ2-1; clone_size: NA; cdr3_aa: CASSLGTSGRAEQFF; cdr3_nt: TGCGCCAGCAGCTTGGGAACTAGCGGGAGGGCAGAGCAGTTCTTC
d_call: TRBD1; v_call: TRBV2; j_call: TRBJ2-7; clone_size: NA; cdr3_aa: CASSGSGTGGGEQYF; cdr3_nt: TGTGCCAGCAGTGGTTCCGGGACAGGGGGTGGCGAGCAGTACTTC
d_call: NA; v_call: TRBV5-1; j_call: TRBJ2-7; clone_size: NA; cdr3_aa: CASSLGGKTGQISYEQYF; cdr3_nt: TGCGCCAGCAGCTTGGGGGGCAAGACAGGTCAAATCTCCTACGAGCAGTACTTC
d_call: TRBD1; v_call: TRBV7-2; j_call: TRBJ1-5; clone_size: few; cdr3_aa: CASSLEQGNQPQHF; cdr3_nt: TGTGCCAGCAGCTTAGAACAGGGGAATCAGCCCCAGCATTTT
d_call: NA; v_call: TRBV29-1; j_call: TRBJ2-3; clone_size: NA; cdr3_aa: CSVVVGGGTDTQYF; cdr3_nt: TGCAGCGTTGTTGTAGGCGGGGGCACAGATACGCAGTATTTT
d_call: NA; v_call: TRBV4-1; j_call: TRBJ1-3; clone_size: NA; cdr3_aa: CASSRDPSSGNTIYF; cdr3_nt: TGCGCCAGCAGTCGGGACCCCAGCTCTGGAAACACCATATATTTT
d_call: TRBD1; v_call: TRBV2; j_call: TRBJ1-2; clone_size: NA; cdr3_aa: CASNTGAEGYTF; cdr3_nt: TGTGCCAGCAACACAGGGGCAGAAGGCTACACCTTC
d_call: TRBD2; v_call: TRBV20-1; j_call: TRBJ2-1; clone_size: NA; cdr3_aa: CSASYGRGYNEQFF; cdr3_nt: TGCAGTGCTAGCTACGGGAGGGGCTACAATGAGCAGTTCTTC
d_call: TRBD2; v_call: TRBV20-1; j_call: TRBJ2-1; clone_size: NA; cdr3_aa: CSARNQREVYEQFF; cdr3_nt: TGCAGTGCTAGAAATCAGCGGGAAGTTTATGAGCAGTTCTTC
d_call: NA; v_call: TRBV29-1; j_call: TRBJ1-4; clone_size: NA; cdr3_aa: CSVPVGGYGEKLFF; cdr3_nt: TGCAGTGTTCCCGTAGGGGGTTACGGTGAAAAACTGTTTTTT
d_call: TRBD2; v_call: TRBV19; j_call: TRBJ2-1; clone_size: few; cdr3_aa: CASSRLSSGGNEQFF; cdr3_nt: TGTGCCAGTAGTCGACTTAGCTCCGGGGGGAATGAGCAGTTCTTC
d_call: NA; v_call: TRBV28; j_call: TRBJ2-3; clone_size: NA; cdr3_aa: CASGHTDTQYF; cdr3_nt: TGTGCCAGCGGACACACAGATACGCAGTATTTT
d_call: NA; v_call: TRBV7-6; j_call: TRBJ2-3; clone_size: once; cdr3_aa: CASSLRFDSSDTQYF; cdr3_nt: TGTGCCAGCAGCTTAAGGTTTGACAGCTCAGATACGCAGTATTTT
d_call: TRBD2; v_call: TRBV11-3; j_call: TRBJ2-1; clone_size: NA; cdr3_aa: CASSWAGEDNEQFF; cdr3_nt: TGTGCCAGCTCCTGGGCGGGAGAGGACAATGAGCAGTTCTTC
d_call: NA; v_call: TRBV14; j_call: TRBJ2-5; clone_size: few; cdr3_aa: CASKMGIGAQETQYF; cdr3_nt: TGTGCCAGCAAAATGGGGATTGGGGCCCAAGAGACCCAGTACTTC
d_call: TRBD1; v_call: TRBV7-2; j_call: TRBJ2-1; clone_size: NA; cdr3_aa: CASSGQVYNEQFF; cdr3_nt: TGTGCCAGCAGCGGACAGGTCTACAATGAGCAGTTCTTC
d_call: NA; v_call: TRBV27; j_call: TRBJ2-1; clone_size: NA; cdr3_aa: CASGGPNGVSSGEQFF; cdr3_nt: TGTGCCAGCGGGGGGCCTAACGGAGTGTCAAGCGGTGAGCAGTTCTTC
d_call: TRBD2; v_call: TRBV7-2; j_call: TRBJ2-4; clone_size: NA; cdr3_aa: CASSLEGGRTLNIQYF; cdr3_nt: TGTGCCAGCAGCTTAGAGGGCGGGAGGACACTAAACATTCAGTACTTC
d_call: TRBD1; v_call: TRBV20-1; j_call: TRBJ2-7; clone_size: NA; cdr3_aa: CSARGAQTGTYEQYF; cdr3_nt: TGCAGTGCTAGAGGCGCTCAGACAGGGACCTACGAGCAGTACTTC
d_call: NA; v_call: TRBV10-3; j_call: TRBJ1-6; clone_size: NA; cdr3_aa: CAIARQGSPLHF; cdr3_nt: TGTGCCATAGCCCGACAAGGTTCACCCCTCCACTTT
d_call: NA; v_call: TRBV7-2; j_call: TRBJ1-1; clone_size: NA; cdr3_aa: CASSSQLLNTEAFF; cdr3_nt: TGTGCCAGCAGCTCTCAGCTATTGAACACTGAAGCTTTCTTT
d_call: TRBD2; v_call: TRBV15; j_call: TRBJ2-3; clone_size: few; cdr3_aa: CATSRDASGRAAPTPTDTQYF; cdr3_nt: TGTGCCACCAGCAGAGATGCTAGCGGGAGGGCGGCCCCTACCCCGACAGATACGCAGTATTTT
d_call: NA; v_call: TRBV25-1; j_call: TRBJ2-5; clone_size: many; cdr3_aa: CASSEQGRETQYF; cdr3_nt: TGTGCCAGCAGTGAACAGGGGAGGGAGACCCAGTACTTC
d_call: NA; v_call: TRBV9; j_call: TRBJ2-1; clone_size: NA; cdr3_aa: CASSVGPAAGRFRNEQFF; cdr3_nt: TGTGCCAGCAGCGTAGGGCCCGCGGCCGGGAGATTCCGGAATGAGCAGTTCTTC
d_call: TRBD2; v_call: TRBV12-3/TRBV12-4; j_call: TRBJ2-7; clone_size: NA; cdr3_aa: CASSIQLAGGQETRYF; cdr3_nt: TGTGCCAGCAGTATACAGCTAGCGGGAGGGCAAGAGACCCGGTACTTC
d_call: NA; v_call: TRBV4-3; j_call: TRBJ2-5; clone_size: NA; cdr3_aa: CASSQGPVGTQYF; cdr3_nt: TGCGCCAGCAGCCAGGGGCCGGTTGGGACCCAGTACTTC
d_call: TRBD1; v_call: TRBV27; j_call: TRBJ2-7; clone_size: NA; cdr3_aa: CASSPIGQGLIKSSEQYF; cdr3_nt: TGTGCCAGCAGTCCGATTGGACAGGGGCTCATTAAGTCCTCCGAGCAGTACTTC
d_call: NA; v_call: TRBV27; j_call: TRBJ2-5; clone_size: NA; cdr3_aa: CASSRRWEKQETQYF; cdr3_nt: TGTGCCAGCAGCCGCCGGTGGGAGAAACAAGAGACCCAGTACTTC
d_call: NA; v_call: TRBV11-1; j_call: TRBJ2-2; clone_size: NA; cdr3_aa: CASGDQFGGELFF; cdr3_nt: TGTGCCAGCGGAGACCAGTTTGGCGGGGAGCTGTTTTTT
d_call: NA; v_call: TRBV5-1; j_call: TRBJ2-7; clone_size: few; cdr3_aa: CASSLVSGYEQYF; cdr3_nt: TGCGCCAGCAGCTTGGTCAGTGGCTACGAGCAGTACTTC
d_call: TRBD1; v_call: TRBV11-3; j_call: TRBJ2-1; clone_size: NA; cdr3_aa: CASSYPGTGDYEQFF; cdr3_nt: TGTGCCAGCAGCTATCCCGGGACAGGGGATTATGAGCAGTTCTTC
d_call: TRBD2; v_call: TRBV27; j_call: TRBJ2-7; clone_size: NA; cdr3_aa: CASSPPWAGGQTPTYEQYF; cdr3_nt: TGTGCCAGCAGTCCTCCCTGGGCGGGAGGGCAAACCCCAACCTACGAGCAGTACTTC
d_call: NA; v_call: TRBV20-1; j_call: TRBJ2-3; clone_size: few; cdr3_aa: CSADPTMLLRDTQYF; cdr3_nt: TGCAGTGCAGACCCGACAATGCTTCTTCGAGATACGCAGTATTTT
d_call: TRBD1; v_call: TRBV29-1; j_call: TRBJ1-2; clone_size: NA; cdr3_aa: CSVWDRDIHGYTF; cdr3_nt: TGCAGCGTTTGGGACAGGGATATACATGGCTACACCTTC
d_call: NA; v_call: TRBV7-3; j_call: TRBJ2-5; clone_size: many; cdr3_aa: CASSQRSGTLGETQYF; cdr3_nt: TGTGCCAGCAGCCAAAGGAGTGGGACTCTGGGGGAGACCCAGTACTTC
d_call: NA; v_call: TRBV5-1; j_call: TRBJ1-2; clone_size: NA; cdr3_aa: CASSVGGTSNYTF; cdr3_nt: TGCGCCAGCAGCGTGGGGGGGACATCGAACTACACCTTC
d_call: TRBD1; v_call: TRBV9; j_call: TRBJ2-7; clone_size: few; cdr3_aa: CASSVATGAYEQYF; cdr3_nt: TGTGCCAGCAGCGTAGCGACAGGGGCCTACGAGCAGTACTTC